The clone carrying this TCR beta chain was observed many times. Its antigen remains unidentified. CDR1 MDHEN and CDR2 SYDVKM come from the germline V gene. Losses at the gene ends were 7 bases for V and 2 bases for J; bases not matched to a gene: 8. The CDR3 spans 14 residues. Template-switch 5'RACE cDNA synthesis added a 10-nucleotide unique molecular identifier. TCRdb re-called the 5' RACE reads through MiXCR, storing one row per CDR3 protein. This sample carries approximately 30,000 distinct CDR3 sequences, under 6% of them seen once, and the ten largest clones take roughly 2%. Libraries from sorted cells each used some 1 million CD4+ or CD8+ T cells. The data are from a study of neurological immune-mediated disorders. General observations from the study: Because no CDR3 amino acid sequences were shared across subjects by expanded clones, private repertoires were suggested in all groups. HTLV-1-associated myelopathy ranked highest for TCR clonal expansion and multiple sclerosis lowest, beneath healthy controls.

Sequencing input: CD4+ T cells from blood. This sequence was found in a woman aged 45-60 years in good health. The genes are TRBV28 and TRBJ2-7; 7 bases map to TRBD2. CDR3 residues: CASKLGTTTYEQYF. The CDR3 DNA sequence: TGTGCCAGCAAGCTCGGGACTACTACCTACGAGCAGTACTTC.